This TCR beta chain was observed in a study of blood T cell repertoires in COVID-19. Study-wide context: T cells, B-cell-depleted T cells, or PBMCs supplied cDNA or gDNA.

This clone was detected only once. The germline gives CDR1 MNHEY, CDR2 SVGEGT. V lost 3 bases and J lost 4, with 21 bases in between. This CDR3 spans 17 amino acids. Recruits, aged about 18 to 89 years, lived in under 25 US areas. Authors' analysis steps: Amplification from reference gene primers served as the basis for estimated nucleated cell counts. Sequencing was performed with immunoSEQ multiplex PCR; in TCRdb, only in-frame clones are kept and a portion is missing. From that table come the V and J calls and clone size; the DNA was used to work out D and trimming. This repertoire shows about 220,000 clones, about 91% found once; its top ten account for around 2.6%.

The genes are TRBV6-2 or TRBV6-3 and TRBJ1-1; a possible D gene is TRBD1 (6 bases). Sample: PBMCs or T cells enriched from blood (not recorded which). This TCR came from a woman aged 25 to 39 with acute COVID-19. The CDR3 nucleotides read TGTGCCAGCAGTTATCGTGCGGGGGCCGGAGGGGGCACTGAAGCTTTCTTT. Translated: CASSYRAGAGGGTEAFF.